The clone carrying this TCR beta chain was counted many times. Its antigen is undetermined. The data originate from a study of neurological immune-mediated disorders. CDR1 and CDR2 from the germline V gene are DFQATT and SNEGSKA (reference sequence). The V and J ends lost 6 bases and 5 bases respectively, with 16 bases between them. The length of the CDR3 is 14 residues. TCRdb ran MiXCR on the 5' RACE reads and lists one entry per CDR3 protein. The table lists approximately 50,000 distinct CDR3 sequences, 10% of them singletons. General study results and limits: HTLV-1-associated myelopathy showed the most TCR clonal expansion; multiple sclerosis the least, below healthy controls.

The chain links TRBV20-1 to TRBJ1-4; no reliable D call. The specimen sequenced was PBMCs. This receptor was taken from a man in his 70s with HTLV-1-associated myelopathy (HAM/TSP). The CDR3 here is CSAQRGGQNEKLFF. The CDR3 coding sequence is TGCAGTGCCCAAAGAGGTGGGCAGAATGAAAAACTGTTTTTT.